The present TCR beta chain was sequenced within a study of blood T cells in healthy people across ages (dated by TCRdb to 2013 to 2016). With regard to the full study: Template switching captured roughly one uniquely barcoded TCR beta cDNA molecule per two T cells in model experiments. The study measured age-related changes in TCR beta repertoire diversity using deep sequencing normalized with unique cDNA molecular identifiers. Donors were grouped into four age groups: young (average roughly 17 years), middle-aged (roughly 38), aged (around 62) and long-lived (around 80). To avoid experimental bias, donors of different ages were spread randomly across the sequencing lanes. Using the same blood draw, the study looked at two additional independent replicas of 1 million unique cDNA reads for two donors, one aged 18 to 30 and the other aged 80 or older.

The paper's findings and limits, for the study overall: Because profiling used bulk unsorted PBMCs, naive and antigen-experienced compartments could not be compared conclusively. The long-lived group showed more naive CD4+ T cells, fewer expanded clones and increased TCR diversity than the aged group, suggesting age selection. Observed TCR beta diversity per million T cells fell roughly linearly with age, and a significant reduction was already apparent by age around 40. Observed TCR beta diversity correlated strongly with the percentage of naive T cells measured by flow cytometry. Estimates of total diversity from one million sequenced T cells were regarded as lower bounds and underestimates. The CMV infection status of donors was not known, potentially confounding age-related changes in expanded clonotypes.

Library preparation employed 5' RACE. Sequencing used an Illumina HiSeq 2500. A second PCR of roughly 7 to 12 cycles was run with a J-beta primer mix and a sample-barcoded 5' primer. Each TCR beta cDNA molecule received a unique molecular identifier from a template-switch 5' adaptor carrying 12 random nucleotides. Each sample yielded at least 2.5 million CDR3-containing paired-end reads. The Mint cDNA synthesis kit, primed by a TRBC-specific oligonucleotide, was used to synthesize first-strand cDNA from all RNA. Following uracil-DNA glycosylase treatment, a first 18-cycle PCR with universal primers M1SS and BC2_uni_R was performed on all cDNA. For the original study's pipeline: Normalization of each sample was performed by random selection of 1 million high-quality reads, each carrying a distinct molecular identifier. Reads sharing molecular identifiers were discarded rather than binned into consensus sequences. MiTCR, with a Q25 quality threshold and the strictest error-elimination algorithm, was used for CDR3 identification, clonotype clustering and error correction. A nonparametric unseen species model with Euler transformation was used to estimate lower-bound total TCR beta diversity. In-frame beta chains were kept once TCRdb had trimmed the public reads at Q25 with fastp and called clones with MiXCR. Entries that share a CDR3 protein sequence are merged under the most common genes and DNA. TCRdb's processing, not the authors', yielded these V and J calls. The table for this sample lists approximately 1.5 million distinct CDR3 sequences; about 32% of them were counted only once. The top ten clonotypes cover about 10% of the sample.

There are a few counts of this clonotype. Its antigen remains undetermined. Per-base quality was not reported, and no clone a single base away is much larger than it. Systemically healthy Caucasian individuals from Russia, roughly 40 in total and aged roughly 6 to 100 years, were included as donors. About 10 milliliters of peripheral blood were drawn from each donor into EDTA-treated Vacutainer tubes. Ficoll-Paque density-gradient centrifugation was used to isolate PBMCs, with at least 6.5 million per sample. Trizol reagent was used to extract total RNA from the PBMCs, yielding at least 5 micrograms per sample. The percentages of naive CD45RAhigh/CD27high T cells were determined by flow cytometry on a PBMC aliquot from every donor. The sequence came from a woman in her 30s in good health. The sequencing sample was made of blood.

The CDR3 protein sequence reads: CASSLRGQRSYEQYF. The bases read TGTGCCAGCAGCTTAAGGGGACAGCGGTCCTACGAGCAGTACTTC. The sequence joins TRBV7-9 to TRBJ2-7, and 7 junction bases match TRBD1. After removal of 2 bases from V and 1 base from J, the junction retains 5 bases not matched to a gene. CDR1 SEHNR and CDR2 FQNEAQ were looked up in the germline V gene (reference sequence). The CDR3 measures 15 amino acids from cysteine to phenylalanine. Only the CDR3 DNA stays, 45 bases, in frame from base 1.